The 4 T cell receptor beta chains reported below all come from one sample, sequenced in a study of blood T cell repertoires in COVID-19. The method was immunoSEQ multiplex PCR; TCRdb's version includes in-frame clones alone and lacks a portion of them. The sample includes 300,000 to 350,000 clones, roughly 86% of them seen just once. Sequencing input: PBMCs or T cells enriched from blood (not recorded which). All receptors come from a woman aged 30 to 39 who had recovered from COVID-19.

The V call is TRBV12-3 or TRBV12-4, the J call TRBJ1-4; no clear D gene. The CDR3 runs 12 residues. Trimming left V 0 bases short and J 14 bases short, with 10 bases between. This CDR3 reads CASSLALSRLFF. The CDR3 DNA sequence: TGTGCCAGCAGTTTAGCCCTATCCAGGCTGTTTTTT.

The chain employs TRBV24-1 and TRBJ2-1, with TRBD1 as a possible D gene (6 bases). With 5 bases removed from V and 7 bases from J, the gap between germline ends came to 8 bases. The CDR3 consists of 12 residues. Germline CDR1 and CDR2: KGHDR and SFDVKD. Written as DNA, the CDR3 is TGTGCCACCAGTGTTCAGGGGAATGAGCAGTTCTTC. Amino acid sequence: CATSVQGNEQFF.

V usage is TRBV4-3 and J usage is TRBJ1-5; D gene unclear. Trimming stripped 0 bases from V and 5 bases from J, with 8 bases between. CDR1 and CDR2 from the germline V gene are LGHNA and YSLEER. This CDR3 spans 14 amino acids. CDR3 region: CASSQDGGYQPQHF. The CDR3 bases are TGCGCCAGCAGCCAAGATGGCGGGTATCAGCCCCAGCATTTT.

The gene calls are TRBV9 and TRBJ2-3; D might be TRBD2 (5 bases). The V and J ends lost 4 bases and 1 base respectively, with 16 bases between them. Germline CDR1 and CDR2: SGDLS and YYNGEE. The CDR3 is made up of 16 amino acids. Here the CDR3 reads CASSSPGELRTDTQYF. The CDR3 nucleotides are TGTGCCAGCAGCTCTCCTGGGGAGCTTCGCACAGATACGCAGTATTTT.